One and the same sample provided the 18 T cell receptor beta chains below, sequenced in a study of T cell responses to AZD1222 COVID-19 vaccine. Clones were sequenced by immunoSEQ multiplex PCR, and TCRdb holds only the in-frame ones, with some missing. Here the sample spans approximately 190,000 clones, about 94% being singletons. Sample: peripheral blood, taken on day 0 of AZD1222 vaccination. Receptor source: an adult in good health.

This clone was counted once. The DNA of the CDR3 is TGTGCCAGCAGTGGGGGGGATGAAAAACTGTTTTTT. This gives the protein CASSGGDEKLFF. The chain uses TRBV5-5 and TRBJ1-4, with TRBD1 as a possible D gene (5 bases). Germline lookup yields CDR1 SGHKS and CDR2 YYEKEE (reference sequence). Deletions cut 5 bases from V and 6 bases from J, with 8 bases between. There are 12 residues in the CDR3.

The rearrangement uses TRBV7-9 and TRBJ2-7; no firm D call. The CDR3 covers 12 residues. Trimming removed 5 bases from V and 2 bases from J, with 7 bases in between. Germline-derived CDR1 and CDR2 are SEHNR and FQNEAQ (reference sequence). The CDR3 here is CASSLRAYEQYF. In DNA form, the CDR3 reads TGTGCCAGCAGCCTCCGGGCCTACGAGCAGTACTTC.

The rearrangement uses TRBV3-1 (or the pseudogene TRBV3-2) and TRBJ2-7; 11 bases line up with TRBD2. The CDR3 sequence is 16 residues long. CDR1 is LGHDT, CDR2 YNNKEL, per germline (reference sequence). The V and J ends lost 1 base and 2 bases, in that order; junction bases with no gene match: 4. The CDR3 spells CASSQGTSGPPYEQYF. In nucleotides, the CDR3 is TGTGCCAGCAGCCAAGGGACTAGCGGGCCCCCCTACGAGCAGTACTTC.

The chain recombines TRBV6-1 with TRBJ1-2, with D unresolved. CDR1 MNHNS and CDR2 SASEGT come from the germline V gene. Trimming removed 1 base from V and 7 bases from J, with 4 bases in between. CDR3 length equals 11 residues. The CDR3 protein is CASSEVAGYTF. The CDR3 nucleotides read TGTGCCAGCAGTGAAGTGGCTGGCTACACCTTC.

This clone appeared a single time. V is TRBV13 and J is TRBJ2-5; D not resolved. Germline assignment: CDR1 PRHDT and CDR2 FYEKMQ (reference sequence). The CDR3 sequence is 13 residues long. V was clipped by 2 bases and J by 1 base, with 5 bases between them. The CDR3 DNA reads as TGTGCCAGCAGCTTACGGCCCCAAGAGACCCAGTACTTC. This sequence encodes CASSLRPQETQYF. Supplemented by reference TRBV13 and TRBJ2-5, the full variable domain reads AAGVIQSPRHLIKEKRETATLKCYPIPRHDTVYWYQQGPGQDPQFLISFYEKMQSDKGSIPDRFSAQQFSDYHSELNMSSLELGDSALYFCASSLRPQETQYFGPGTRLLVL.

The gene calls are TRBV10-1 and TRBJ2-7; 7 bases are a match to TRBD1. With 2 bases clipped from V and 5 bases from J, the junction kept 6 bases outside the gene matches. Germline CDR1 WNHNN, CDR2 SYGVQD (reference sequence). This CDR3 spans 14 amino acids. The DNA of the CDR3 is TGCGCCAGCAGTGAGCCCGGCACAGGGGACGAGCAGTACTTC. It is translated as CASSEPGTGDEQYF.

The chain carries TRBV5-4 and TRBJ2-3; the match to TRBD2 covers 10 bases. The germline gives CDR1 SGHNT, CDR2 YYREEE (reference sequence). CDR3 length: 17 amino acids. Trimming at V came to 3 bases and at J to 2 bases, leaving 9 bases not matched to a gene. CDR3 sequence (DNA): TGTGCCAGCAGCTCTCCCCTAGCGGGAGTTGTCACAGATACGCAGTATTTT. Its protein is CASSSPLAGVVTDTQYF.

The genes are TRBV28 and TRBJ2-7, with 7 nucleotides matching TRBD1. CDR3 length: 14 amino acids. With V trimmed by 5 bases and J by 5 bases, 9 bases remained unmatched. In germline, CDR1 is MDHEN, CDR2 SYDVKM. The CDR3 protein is CASSRQGIRHEQYF. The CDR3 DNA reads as TGTGCCAGCAGTAGACAGGGTATAAGGCACGAGCAGTACTTC.

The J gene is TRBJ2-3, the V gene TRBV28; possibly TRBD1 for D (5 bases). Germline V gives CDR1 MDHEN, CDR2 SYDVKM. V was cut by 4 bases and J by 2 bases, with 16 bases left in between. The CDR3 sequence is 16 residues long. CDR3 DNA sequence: TGTGCCAGCAGTTACCCCGGCAGGGAAATCACAGATACGCAGTATTTT. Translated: CASSYPGREITDTQYF.

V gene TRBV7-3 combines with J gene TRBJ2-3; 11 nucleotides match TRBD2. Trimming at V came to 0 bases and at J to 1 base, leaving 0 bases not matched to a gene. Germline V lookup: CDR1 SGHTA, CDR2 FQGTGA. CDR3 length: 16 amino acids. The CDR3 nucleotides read TGTGCCAGCAGCTTAACTAGCGGGAGGGGCACAGATACGCAGTATTTT. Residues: CASSLTSGRGTDTQYF. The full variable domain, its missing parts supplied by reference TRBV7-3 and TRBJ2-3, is GAGVSQTPSNKVTEKGKYVELRCDPISGHTALYWYRQSLGQGPEFLIYFQGTGAADDSGLPNDRFFAVRPEGSVSTLKIQRTERGDSAVYLCASSLTSGRGTDTQYFGPGTRLTVL.

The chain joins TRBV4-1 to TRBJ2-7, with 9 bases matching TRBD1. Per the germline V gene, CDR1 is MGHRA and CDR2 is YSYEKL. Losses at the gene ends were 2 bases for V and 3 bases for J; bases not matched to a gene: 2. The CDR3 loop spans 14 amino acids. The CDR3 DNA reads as TGCGCCAGCAGCCAACTGGGACAGGGCTACGAGCAGTACTTC. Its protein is CASSQLGQGYEQYF.

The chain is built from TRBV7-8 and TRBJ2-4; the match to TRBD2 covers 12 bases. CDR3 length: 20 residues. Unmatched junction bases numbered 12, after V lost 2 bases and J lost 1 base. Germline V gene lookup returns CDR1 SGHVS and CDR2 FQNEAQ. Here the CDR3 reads CASSLISPSGRVGAKNIQYF. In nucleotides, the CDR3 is TGTGCCAGCAGCTTAATTTCTCCTAGCGGGAGGGTCGGTGCCAAAAACATTCAGTACTTC.

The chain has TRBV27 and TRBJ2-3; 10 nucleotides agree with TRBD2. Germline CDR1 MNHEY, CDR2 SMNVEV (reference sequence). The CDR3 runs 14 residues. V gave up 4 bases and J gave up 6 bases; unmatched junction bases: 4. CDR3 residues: CASSYLAGVDTQYF. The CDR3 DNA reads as TGTGCCAGCAGTTATCTAGCGGGAGTTGATACGCAGTATTTT.

CDR3 protein: CASPWTDHYEQYF. For the CDR3, the DNA is TGTGCCAGCCCATGGACCGACCACTACGAGCAGTACTTC. The genes are TRBV21-1 and TRBJ2-7. TRBV21-1 is noted as a pseudogene. The CDR3 loop spans 13 amino acids.

The CDR3 region is CASRGSILRNQPQHF. CDR3 sequence (DNA): TGTGCCAGCAGGGGCTCCATACTTCGCAATCAGCCCCAGCATTTT. This chain links TRBV6-5 with TRBJ1-5; D gene ambiguous. Germline loops: CDR1 MNHEY, CDR2 SVGAGI. V lost 6 bases and J 2 bases, leaving 14 bases between the germline ends. The CDR3 runs to 15 residues.

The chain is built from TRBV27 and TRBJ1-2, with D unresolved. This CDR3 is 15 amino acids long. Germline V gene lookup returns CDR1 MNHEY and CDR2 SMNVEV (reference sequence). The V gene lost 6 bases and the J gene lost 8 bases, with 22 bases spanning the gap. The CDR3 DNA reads TGTGCCAGCAGCTGGGATGCGAGCAGCCCTAGGGGCTACACCTTC. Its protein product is CASSWDASSPRGYTF.

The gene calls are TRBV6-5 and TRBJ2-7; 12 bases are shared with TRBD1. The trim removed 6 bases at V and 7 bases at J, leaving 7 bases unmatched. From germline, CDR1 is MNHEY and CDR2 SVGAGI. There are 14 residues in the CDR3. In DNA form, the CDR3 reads TGTGCCAGCAGCTCCGGGACAGGGGGCTGGGAGCAGTACTTC. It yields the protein CASSSGTGGWEQYF.

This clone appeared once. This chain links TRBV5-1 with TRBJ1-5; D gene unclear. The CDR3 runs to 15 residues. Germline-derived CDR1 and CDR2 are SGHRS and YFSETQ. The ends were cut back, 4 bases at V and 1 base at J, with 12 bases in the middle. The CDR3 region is CASSPDGRSNQPQHF. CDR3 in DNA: TGCGCCAGCAGCCCGGATGGGAGAAGCAATCAGCCCCAGCATTTT. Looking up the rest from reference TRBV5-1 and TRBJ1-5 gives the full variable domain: KAGVTQTPRYLIKTRGQQVTLSCSPISGHRSVSWYQQTPGQGLQFLFEYFSETQRNKGNFPGRFSGRQFSNSRSEMNVSTLELGDSALYLCASSPDGRSNQPQHFGDGTRLSIL.